This record covers a single T cell receptor beta chain. The antigen remains unidentified. Sequenced by immunoSEQ multiplex PCR; TCRdb stores in-frame clones only, minus some. The sample consists of about 180,000 clones, almost 90% of them appearing once. These data come from a study of T cell responses to AZD1222 COVID-19 vaccine. General observations from the study: Reports say nearly half of spike-specific TCRs go after unmutated variant regions. White British people made up most donors, females outnumbered males, and clonal diversity was possibly underestimated.

The TCR was taken from an adult in good health. This specimen was peripheral blood, taken on day 0 of AZD1222 vaccination.

The DNA for the CDR3 is TGTGCCAGCAGTTTATTGGGGGGCGACCAGCCCCAGCATTTT. It codes for CASSLLGGDQPQHF. The chain employs TRBV28 and TRBJ1-5; a weak D match, TRBD1 (6 bases). V was clipped by 1 base and J by 7 bases, with 11 bases between them. The germline V gene encodes CDR1 MDHEN and CDR2 SYDVKM. The CDR3 covers 14 residues.